The entry that follows covers one TCR beta chain sequence. The antigen is not known. Healthy control status was assigned to blood donors, whose median age was about 53 years (range about 20-75) and of whom 55% were female. Isolation of the CD4+ and CD8+ populations was accomplished via positive magnetic bead selection, with purity assessed by flow cytometry. TCRdb's copy holds only in-frame clones and misses some; the assay was immunoSEQ multiplex PCR. Seen here are about 33,000 clones, less than 85% observed once, and the top ten hold around 3%. This specimen belongs to a study of somatic mutations in cytotoxic T cells in rheumatoid arthritis. The length of the CDR3 is 13 residues. The trim removed 7 bases at V and 2 bases at J, leaving 5 bases unmatched. CDR1 SGHAT and CDR2 FQNNGV come from the germline V gene. The study's findings and limits: Among fewer than 75 patients, roughly eight showed a largest CD8+ clone that surpassed 20% of CD8+ cells. With advancing age, CD8+ clonality climbed in rheumatoid arthritis patients but did not rise in healthy controls.

The receptor comes from a man aged 40-49 years in good health. Material: CD8+ T cells sorted from blood. This chain connects TRBV11-2 to TRBJ2-7; TRBD1 aligns across 7 bases. As DNA, the CDR3 is TGTGCCAGCACCGGGACAGCCACCTACGAGCAGTACTTC. Residues: CASTGTATYEQYF. Based on the CDR3 plus reference TRBV11-2 and TRBJ2-7, the full variable domain is EAGVAQSPRYKIIEKRQSVAFWCNPISGHATLYWYQQILGQGPKLLIQFQNNGVVDDSQLPKDRFSAERLKGVDSTLKIQPAKLEDSAVYLCASTGTATYEQYFGPGTRLTVT.